This TCR beta chain was found in a study of glioma-infiltrating T cells after dendritic cell vaccination. At the level of the study: Patients received autologous tumor lysate-pulsed dendritic cell vaccination between the early 2000s and the early 2010s.

No glioblastoma patient carried an isocitrate dehydrogenase mutation. PBMC sampling occurred before vaccination, two weeks after the third dose, and at progression. Study-wide points: Survival was not directly related to TCR clonality in these patients.

Produced via immunoSEQ multiplex PCR; TCRdb's table is partial and in-frame only. This sample has roughly 83,000 clones, with approximately 90% found just once. Comments on this clone: The antigen is unknown.

Material: blood, obtained before dendritic cell vaccination. This clonotype was obtained from a human donor with glioblastoma.

The CDR3 reads CASSGATGDALGYTF. For the CDR3, the DNA is TGTGCCAGCAGCGGAGCGACAGGGGACGCACTTGGCTACACCTTC. The chain joins TRBV9 to TRBJ1-2; 8 bases fit TRBD1. The CDR3 runs to 15 residues. V was pared by 3 bases and J by 7 bases, with 11 bases of the junction left unmatched. Germline CDR1 reads SGDLS; CDR2 reads YYNGEE.